This T cell receptor beta chain was captured by sequencing in a study of OX40 agonist ivuxolimab in advanced cancers. TCRdb's table, derived via immunoSEQ multiplex PCR, lists solely in-frame clones and lacks some. Among tens of thousands of clones listed, 82% were seen once. Study-level findings and limits: The expanded peripheral T cells' antigen specificity was not determined.

For this clone: Its specificity is not known.

Per germline, CDR1 SGDLS and CDR2 YYNGEE. The CDR3 is made up of 14 amino acids. V dropped 1 base and J dropped 1 base, with 8 bases sitting between them. The receptor comes from an adult with an advanced solid tumor such as melanoma, head and neck, liver or kidney cancer. The sequences come from CD4+ or CD8+ T cells sorted from blood, collected in a trial of the OX40 agonist ivuxolimab. The rearrangement uses TRBV9 and TRBJ1-1; D is ambiguous. CDR3 sequence: CASSVSNGNTEAFF. In DNA form, the CDR3 reads TGTGCCAGCAGCGTAAGTAATGGGAACACTGAAGCTTTCTTT.